A single sample is the source of the 16 T cell receptor beta chains below, sequenced in a study of T cell responses to AZD1222 COVID-19 vaccine (dated by TCRdb to the early 2020s). Reading the label with the study, this specimen's time point is: baseline before first vaccination. Libraries came from the immunoSEQ multiplex PCR assay. This immuneACCESS table, as held by TCRdb, lists in-frame sequences with V and J called but not all clones. Of the missing ones, under half trace to an unresolved V gene in checked studies; the others have no known cause. This sample lists some 130,000 clones; 84% were detected once. 4.1% of the sample belongs to the ten largest clones. The specimen comprised peripheral blood, sampled on day 0 of AZD1222 vaccination. Source of these receptors: an adult in good health.

V gene TRBV19 combines with J gene TRBJ2-3; D not certain. The CDR3 contains 11 residues. Germline V lookup: CDR1 LNHDA, CDR2 SQIVND (reference sequence). V shed 4 bases and J shed 4 bases, with 3 bases lying between them. The CDR3 protein is CASSTADTQYF. The CDR3 DNA sequence: TGTGCCAGTAGTACCGCAGATACGCAGTATTTT.

This clone appeared a few times. This chain uses TRBV11-2 with TRBJ2-1; possibly TRBD1 for D (6 bases). The V and J ends lost 0 bases and 5 bases respectively, with 20 bases between them. The length of the CDR3 is 18 residues. CDR1 SGHAT and CDR2 FQNNGV come from the germline V gene. DNA of the CDR3: TGTGCCAGCAGCTTAGATCTTCCAGGGGCGAGGGTCAACAATGAGCAGTTCTTC. As protein: CASSLDLPGARVNNEQFF.

Only a few counts were recorded for this clone. The rearrangement uses TRBV5-1 and TRBJ1-4; 9 bases agree with TRBD1. Per germline, CDR1 SGHRS and CDR2 YFSETQ. J lost 5 bases, V lost 3 bases, and 5 bases had no gene match. The CDR3 extends over 15 amino acids. CDR3 sequence (DNA): TGCGCCAGCAGCTCTAGGACAGGGGCGAATGAAAAACTGTTTTTT. It yields the protein CASSSRTGANEKLFF.

The chain joins TRBV30 to TRBJ1-2, with D uncertain. CDR3 size: 11 residues. Germline-derived CDR1 and CDR2 are GTSNPN and SVGIG (reference sequence). The germline V and J ends were trimmed by 2 bases and 7 bases, with 8 bases remaining between them. The CDR3 DNA reads TGTGCCTGGAGTAAAGTACGTGGCTACACCTTC. Its translation: CAWSKVRGYTF. The whole variable domain, remainder taken from reference TRBV30 and TRBJ1-2, is SQTIHQWPATLVQPVGSPLSLECTVEGTSNPNLYWYRQAAGRGLQLLFYSVGIGQISSEVPQNLSASRPQDRQFILSSKKLLLSDSGFYLCAWSKVRGYTFGSGTRLTVV.

The chain has TRBV19 and TRBJ1-4; D perhaps matches TRBD1 (6 bases). Trimming removed 1 base from V and 8 bases from J, with 29 bases in between. Germline lookup yields CDR1 LNHDA and CDR2 SQIVND (reference sequence). The CDR3 loop spans 20 amino acids. This CDR3 reads CASSIGLLGGGIPVREKLFF. CDR3 nucleotides: TGTGCCAGTAGTATAGGCCTCCTAGGGGGTGGAATCCCGGTTCGCGAAAAACTGTTTTTT.

The rearrangement joins TRBV18 to TRBJ1-6; D is unclear. V shed 1 base and J shed 6 bases, with 7 bases lying between them. The CDR3 runs to 14 residues. From germline, CDR1 is KGHSH and CDR2 LQKENI. The CDR3 reads CASSPQSINSPLHF. CDR3 sequence (DNA): TGTGCCAGCTCACCACAGTCGATTAATTCACCCCTCCACTTT.

The V call is TRBV19, the J call TRBJ2-3; D ambiguous. Germline CDR1 and CDR2: LNHDA and SQIVND (reference sequence). Trimming pared 4 bases from V and 4 bases from J, leaving 12 bases between. This CDR3 has 14 amino acids. The CDR3 loop reads CASSNDRASDTQYF. DNA of the CDR3: TGTGCCAGTAGTAATGATAGGGCCTCAGATACGCAGTATTTT.

The V gene is TRBV5-1, the J gene TRBJ2-2, with D hard to call. This CDR3 spans 14 amino acids. The V and J ends lost 0 bases and 0 bases respectively, with 3 bases between them. Per the germline V gene, CDR1 is SGHRS and CDR2 is YFSETQ. CDR3 in DNA: TGCGCCAGCAGCTTGGACTCGAACACCGGGGAGCTGTTTTTT. Protein sequence: CASSLDSNTGELFF.

This chain uses TRBV9 with TRBJ1-1; D is perhaps TRBD1 (5 bases). The CDR3 sequence is 13 residues long. The germline CDR1 and CDR2 sequences are SGDLS and YYNGEE. V was clipped by 0 bases and J by 3 bases, with 6 bases between them. The chain's CDR3 is CASSVVGDTEAFF. CDR3 nucleotides: TGTGCCAGCAGCGTAGTGGGGGACACTGAAGCTTTCTTT.

The V call is TRBV6-6, the J call TRBJ2-2, with D possibly matching TRBD2 (5 bases). The CDR3 sequence is 13 residues long. V was clipped by 4 bases and J by 6 bases, with 9 bases between them. Looked up from germline, CDR1 is MNHNY and CDR2 is SVGAGI (reference sequence). The CDR3 spells CASSFPGSGELFF. CDR3 bases: TGTGCCAGCAGTTTCCCGGGATCCGGGGAGCTGTTTTTT.

The CDR3 DNA is TGTGCCAGCAGTGCGACAGGGATTAATGAAAAACTGTTTTTT. Protein product: CASSATGINEKLFF. The chain uses TRBV28 and TRBJ1-4, with 7 bases that match TRBD1. Per germline, CDR1 MDHEN and CDR2 SYDVKM. The trim removed 5 bases at V and 4 bases at J, leaving 4 bases unmatched. The CDR3 is 14 residues long.

This clone appeared once. The chain employs TRBV28 and TRBJ2-7; either TRBD1 or TRBD2 may fit D (6 bases each). V was trimmed by 5 bases and J by 0 bases, leaving 14 bases between them. The CDR3 loop spans 15 amino acids. Germline CDR1 reads MDHEN; CDR2 reads SYDVKM. The CDR3 DNA is TGTGCCAGCAGTGGAGGGGGGTCCCCCTCCTACGAGCAGTACTTC. Translated, it gives CASSGGGSPSYEQYF. Combining the CDR3 with reference TRBV28 and TRBJ2-7 gives the whole variable domain DVKVTQSSRYLVKRTGEKVFLECVQDMDHENMFWYRQDPGLGLRLIYFSYDVKMKEKGDIPEGYSVSREKKERFSLILESASTNQTSMYLCASSGGGSPSYEQYFGPGTRLTVT.

This chain connects TRBV7-6 to TRBJ2-7; TRBD2 aligns across 11 bases. The CDR3 length is 15 residues. The germline V gene encodes CDR1 SGHVS and CDR2 FNYEAQ. J was trimmed by 2 bases and V by 2 bases; bases with no gene match: 2. CDR3 in amino acids: CASSLSSGGPYEQYF. CDR3 DNA sequence: TGTGCCAGCAGCTTATCTAGCGGGGGGCCCTACGAGCAGTACTTC.

This clone was recorded only once. V gene TRBV29-1 combines with J gene TRBJ2-7; D perhaps matches TRBD2 (5 bases). Germline V CDR1 and CDR2: SQVTM, ANQGSEA. V gave up 8 bases and J gave up 4 bases, with 12 bases separating them. The CDR3 totals 11 residues. The CDR3: CSFRGLYEQYF. The CDR3 DNA is TGCAGCTTTCGCGGGTTGTACGAGCAGTACTTC.

This clone was detected only a few times. This chain connects TRBV11-2 to TRBJ1-1; D possibly corresponds to TRBD1 (5 bases). V lost 5 bases to trimming and J lost 5 bases, with 15 bases between them. This CDR3 is built from 14 residues. Germline V gene lookup returns CDR1 SGHAT and CDR2 FQNNGV. The CDR3 reads CASSPTTGGTEAFF. The CDR3 nucleotides read TGTGCCAGCAGCCCGACGACTGGGGGGACTGAAGCTTTCTTT.

V and J are TRBV15 and TRBJ1-1, with D possibly TRBD1 on 5 matching bases. Germline CDR1 is LNHNV and CDR2 is YYDKDF (reference sequence). V was shortened by 0 bases and J by 4 bases, with 12 bases between the two germline ends. The CDR3 totals 15 residues. CDR3 DNA: TGTGCCACCAGCAGAGATGGGCAGGGAGCCACTGAAGCTTTCTTT. It encodes CATSRDGQGATEAFF.